This T cell receptor beta chain derives from a study of shared clonotypes between healthy human individuals. Overall study results and limits: Naive subsets usually exceeded memory subsets in estimated richness.

Points on this clone: Its antigen is not known.

Germline values: CDR1 SGHVS, CDR2 FNYEAQ. Trimming shortened V by 5 bases and J by 2 bases, and 25 bases separated the two germline ends. This CDR3 is built from 18 residues. Researchers partitioned CD4+ cells into CD45RA+ naive and CD45RA-negative memory subsets. For each subset, genomic DNA was distributed in equal portions over several immunoSEQ plates. Authors' data handling: There were no quality scores in the junction-only immunoSEQ sequences, so filtering differed. Clones were sequenced by immunoSEQ multiplex PCR, and TCRdb holds only the in-frame ones, with some missing. That table furnishes V, J and clone size, whereas the DNA furnished D and trimming. Among 950,000 to 1,300,000 clones listed, 65% to 80% were seen once.

Sample: memory CD4+ T cells sorted from blood. The subset was: CD45RA-negative fraction. J is TRBJ2-7 and V is TRBV7-6, with D perhaps given as TRBD1 or TRBD2 (7 bases each). The TCR was taken from a man aged 18 to 30 in good health. DNA of the CDR3: TGTGCCAGCAGCCCAGGGGGTGGATTAGCGGGTCCAGCCTACGAGCAGTACTTC. It is translated as CASSPGGGLAGPAYEQYF.